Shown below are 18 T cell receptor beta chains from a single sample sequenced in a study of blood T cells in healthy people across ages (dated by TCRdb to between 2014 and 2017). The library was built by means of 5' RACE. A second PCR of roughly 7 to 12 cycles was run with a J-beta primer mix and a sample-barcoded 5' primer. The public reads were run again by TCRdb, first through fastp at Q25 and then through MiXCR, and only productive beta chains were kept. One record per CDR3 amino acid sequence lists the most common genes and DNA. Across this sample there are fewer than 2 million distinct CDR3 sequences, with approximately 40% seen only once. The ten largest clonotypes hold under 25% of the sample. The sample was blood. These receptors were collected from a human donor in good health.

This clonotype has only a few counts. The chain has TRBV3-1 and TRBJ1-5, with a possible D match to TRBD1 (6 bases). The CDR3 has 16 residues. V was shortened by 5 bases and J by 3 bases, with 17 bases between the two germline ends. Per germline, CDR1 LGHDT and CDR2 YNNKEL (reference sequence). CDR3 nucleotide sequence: TGTGCCAGCAGCGGCCCGGGTCCGGGGGCCAATCAGCCCCAGCATTTT. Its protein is CASSGPGPGANQPQHF.

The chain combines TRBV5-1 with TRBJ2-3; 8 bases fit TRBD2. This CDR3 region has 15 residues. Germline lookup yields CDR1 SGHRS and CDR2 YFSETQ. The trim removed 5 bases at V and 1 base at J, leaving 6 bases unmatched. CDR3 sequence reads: CASRPLAGRTDTQYF. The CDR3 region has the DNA TGCGCCAGCAGACCATTAGCGGGGCGCACAGATACGCAGTATTTT.

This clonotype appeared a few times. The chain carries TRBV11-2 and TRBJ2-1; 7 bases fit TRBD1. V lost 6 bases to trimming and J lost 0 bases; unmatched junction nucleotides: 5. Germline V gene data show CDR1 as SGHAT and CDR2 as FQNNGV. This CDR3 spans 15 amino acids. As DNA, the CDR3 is TGTGCCAGCAGTGTGCCAGGGGGCTCCTACAATGAGCAGTTCTTC. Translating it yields CASSVPGGSYNEQFF.

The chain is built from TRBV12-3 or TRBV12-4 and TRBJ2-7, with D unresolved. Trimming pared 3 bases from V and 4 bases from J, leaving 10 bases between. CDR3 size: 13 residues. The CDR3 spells CASSFHDRYEQYF. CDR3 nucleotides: TGTGCCAGCAGTTTCCATGACCGATACGAGCAGTACTTC.

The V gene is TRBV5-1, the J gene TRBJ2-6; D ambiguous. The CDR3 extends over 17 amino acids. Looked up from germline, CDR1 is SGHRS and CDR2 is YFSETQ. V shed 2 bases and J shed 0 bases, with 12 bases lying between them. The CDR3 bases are TGCGCCAGCAGCTTCGGACCTTCCAGCTCTGGGGCCAACGTCCTGACTTTC. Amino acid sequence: CASSFGPSSSGANVLTF.

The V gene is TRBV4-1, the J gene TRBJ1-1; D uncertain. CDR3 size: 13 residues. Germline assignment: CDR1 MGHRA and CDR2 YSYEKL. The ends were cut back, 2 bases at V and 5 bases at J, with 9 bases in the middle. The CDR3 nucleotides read TGCGCCAGCAGCCAACCTAGAGCGACTGAAGCTTTCTTT. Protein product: CASSQPRATEAFF.

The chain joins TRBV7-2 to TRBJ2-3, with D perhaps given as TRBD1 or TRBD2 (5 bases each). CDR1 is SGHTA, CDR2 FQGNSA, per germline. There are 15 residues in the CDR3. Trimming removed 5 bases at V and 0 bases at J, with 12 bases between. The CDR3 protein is CASSVGTTSTDTQYF. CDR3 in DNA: TGTGCCAGCAGCGTCGGGACCACCAGCACAGATACGCAGTATTTT.

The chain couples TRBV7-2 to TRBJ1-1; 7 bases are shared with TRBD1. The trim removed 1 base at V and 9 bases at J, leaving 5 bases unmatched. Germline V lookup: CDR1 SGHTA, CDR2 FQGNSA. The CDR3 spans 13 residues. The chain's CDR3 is CASSLGQGRKAFF. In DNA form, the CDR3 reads TGTGCCAGCAGCTTAGGACAGGGACGGAAAGCTTTCTTT.

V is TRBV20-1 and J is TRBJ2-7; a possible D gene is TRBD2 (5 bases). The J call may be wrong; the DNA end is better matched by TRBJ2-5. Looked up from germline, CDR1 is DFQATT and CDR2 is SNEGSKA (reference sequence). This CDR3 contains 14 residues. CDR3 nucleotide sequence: TGCAGTGCTAGACTAAAGGAGGCCTTAGAGACCCAGTACTTC. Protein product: CSARLKEALETQYF.

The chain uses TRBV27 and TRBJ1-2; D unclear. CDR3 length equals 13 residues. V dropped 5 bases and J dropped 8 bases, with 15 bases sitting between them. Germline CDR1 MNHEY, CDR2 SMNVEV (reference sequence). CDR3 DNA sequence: TGTGCCAGCAGTCCAGACCCCGGTGGGGGCTACACCTTC. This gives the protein CASSPDPGGGYTF.

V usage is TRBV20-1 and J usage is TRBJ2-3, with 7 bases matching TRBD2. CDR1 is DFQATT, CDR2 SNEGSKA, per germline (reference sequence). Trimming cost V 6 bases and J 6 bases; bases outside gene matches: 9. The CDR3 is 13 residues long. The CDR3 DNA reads TGCAGTGCCATCGTCGGGGGGTGGGATACGCAGTATTTT. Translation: CSAIVGGWDTQYF.

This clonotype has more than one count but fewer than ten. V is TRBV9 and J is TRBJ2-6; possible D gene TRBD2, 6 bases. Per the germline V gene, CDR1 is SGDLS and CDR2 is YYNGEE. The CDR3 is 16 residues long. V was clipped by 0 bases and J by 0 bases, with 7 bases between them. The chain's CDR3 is CASSVAGSSGANVLTF. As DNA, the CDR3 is TGTGCCAGCAGCGTAGCCGGGAGCTCTGGGGCCAACGTCCTGACTTTC.

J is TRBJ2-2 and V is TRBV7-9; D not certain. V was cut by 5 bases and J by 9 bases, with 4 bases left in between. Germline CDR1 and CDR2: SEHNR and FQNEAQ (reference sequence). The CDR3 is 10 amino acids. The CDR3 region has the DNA TGTGCCAGCAGCCAAAGGGAGCTGTTTTTT. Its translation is CASSQRELFF.

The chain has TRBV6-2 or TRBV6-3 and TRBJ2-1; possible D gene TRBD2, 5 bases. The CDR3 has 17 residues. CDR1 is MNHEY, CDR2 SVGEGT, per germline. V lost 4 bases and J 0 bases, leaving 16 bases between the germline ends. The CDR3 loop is CASSLRTSWSSYNEQFF. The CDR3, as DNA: TGTGCCAGCAGTTTAAGGACTTCCTGGAGCTCCTACAATGAGCAGTTCTTC.

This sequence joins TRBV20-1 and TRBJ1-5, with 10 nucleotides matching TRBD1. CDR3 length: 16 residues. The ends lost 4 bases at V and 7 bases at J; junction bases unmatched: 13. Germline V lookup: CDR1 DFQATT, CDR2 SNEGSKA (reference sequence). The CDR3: CSAIPGTGVVWQPQHF. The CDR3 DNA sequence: TGCAGTGCTATCCCCGGGACAGGGGTTGTATGGCAGCCCCAGCATTTT.

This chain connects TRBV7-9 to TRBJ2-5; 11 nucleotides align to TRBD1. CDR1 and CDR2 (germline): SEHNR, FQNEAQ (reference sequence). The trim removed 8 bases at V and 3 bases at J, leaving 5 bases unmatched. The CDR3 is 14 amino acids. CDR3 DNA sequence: TGTGCCAGCTCGGACAGGGGGCGCGAAGAGACCCAGTACTTC. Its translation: CASSDRGREETQYF.

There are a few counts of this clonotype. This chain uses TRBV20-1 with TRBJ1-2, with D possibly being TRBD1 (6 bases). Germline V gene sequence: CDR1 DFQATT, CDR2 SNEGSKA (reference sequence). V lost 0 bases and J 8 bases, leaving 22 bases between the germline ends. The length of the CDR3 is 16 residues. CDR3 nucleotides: TGCAGTGCTAGAGATCTAATGTCAGGGGACTTACTCGGCTACACCTTC. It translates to CSARDLMSGDLLGYTF.

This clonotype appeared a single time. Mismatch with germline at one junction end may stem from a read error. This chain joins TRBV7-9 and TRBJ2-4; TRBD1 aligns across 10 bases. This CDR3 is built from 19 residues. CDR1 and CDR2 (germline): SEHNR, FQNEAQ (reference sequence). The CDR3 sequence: CASSLQGTGETIAKNIQDF. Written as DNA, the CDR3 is TGTGCCAGCAGCCTCCAGGGGACAGGGGAGACCATAGCCAAAAACATTCAGGACTTC.